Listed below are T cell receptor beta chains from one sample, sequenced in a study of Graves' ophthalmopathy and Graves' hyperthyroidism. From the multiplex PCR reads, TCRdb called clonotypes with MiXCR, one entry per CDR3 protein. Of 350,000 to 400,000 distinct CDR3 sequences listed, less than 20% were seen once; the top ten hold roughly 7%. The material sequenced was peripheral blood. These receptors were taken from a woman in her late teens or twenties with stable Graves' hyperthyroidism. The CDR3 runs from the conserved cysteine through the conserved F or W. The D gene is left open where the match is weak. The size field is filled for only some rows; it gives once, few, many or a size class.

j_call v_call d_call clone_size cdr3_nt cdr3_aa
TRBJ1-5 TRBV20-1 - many TGCAGTGCTAGAGGGGGGTCGGGCAATCAGCCCCAGCATTTT CSARGGSGNQPQHF
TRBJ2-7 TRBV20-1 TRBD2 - TGCAGTGTAGCTAGCGGGAGGAACGAGCAGTACTTC CSVASGRNEQYF
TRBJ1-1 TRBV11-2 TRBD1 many TGTGCCAGCAGCTCTCCGACAGGGTACAGCACTGAAGCTTTCTTT CASSSPTGYSTEAFF
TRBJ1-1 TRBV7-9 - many TGTGCCAGCAGCCGATCTCAGAACACTGAAGCTTTCTTT CASSRSQNTEAFF
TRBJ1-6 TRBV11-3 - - TGTGCCAGCAGCTCGGACAGTCTCTCCTATAATGCACCCCTCCACTTT CASSSDSLSYNAPLHF
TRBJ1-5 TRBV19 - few TGTGCCAGTACCCTGCTGGGGGTGGAACAGCCCCAGCATTTT CASTLLGVEQPQHF
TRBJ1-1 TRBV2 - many TGTGCCAGCACGCGAACCGGAGCCGGAGCTTTCTTT CASTRTGAGAFF
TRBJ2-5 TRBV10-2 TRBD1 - TGCGCCAGCAGACCCAACAGGGGGCGGCAAGAGACCCAGTACTTC CASRPNRGRQETQYF
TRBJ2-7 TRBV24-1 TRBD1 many TGTGCCACCAGTCCGGGGACAGTCGAGCAGTACTTC CATSPGTVEQYF
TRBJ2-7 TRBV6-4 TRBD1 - TGTGCCAGCAGCCCAAAAGCCCTGGGACAGCTATCCTACGAGCAGTACTTC CASSPKALGQLSYEQYF
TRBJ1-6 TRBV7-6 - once TGTGCCAGCAGCTTGATTCGCGCCTCGAGTCTATCCTCCTATAATTCACACCTCCACTTT CASSLIRASSLSSYNSHLHF
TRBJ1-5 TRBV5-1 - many TGCGCCAGCAGCTTGGGGGGGGTCCTAAATCAGCCCCAGCATTTT CASSLGGVLNQPQHF
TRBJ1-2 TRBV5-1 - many TGCGCCAGCAGCTCCACAGGGATGGGCTTAGGCTACACCTTC CASSSTGMGLGYTF
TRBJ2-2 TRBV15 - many TGTGCCACCAGCCTAGACACCGGGGAGCTGTTTTTT CATSLDTGELFF
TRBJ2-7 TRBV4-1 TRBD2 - TGCGCCAGCAGCCAAGAAGTAGCGGGGGCCTACGAGCAGTACTTC CASSQEVAGAYEQYF
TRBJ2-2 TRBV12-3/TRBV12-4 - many TGTGCCAGCACCCCTAGTGGGCAGGTACCCACCGGGGAGCTGTTTTTT CASTPSGQVPTGELFF
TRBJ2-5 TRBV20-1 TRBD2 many TGCAGTGCTAGAGATGCTAGCGGGGGAGAGACCCAGTACTTC CSARDASGGETQYF
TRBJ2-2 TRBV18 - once TGTGCCAGCTCAGGACAGTCTGGCACCGGGGAGCTGTTTTTT CASSGQSGTGELFF
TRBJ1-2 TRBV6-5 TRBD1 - TGTGCCAGCAGTTACTCAGGGGGCGGAAGATCTGGCTACACCTTC CASSYSGGGRSGYTF
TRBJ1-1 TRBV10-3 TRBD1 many TGTGCCATCAGGGGGGACAGAAGCATGAACACTGAAGCTTTCTTT CAIRGDRSMNTEAFF
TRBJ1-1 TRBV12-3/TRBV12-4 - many TGTGCCAGCAGTTTTCGGACGAACACTGAAGCTTTCTTT CASSFRTNTEAFF